This T cell receptor beta chain was recorded in a study of cytomegalovirus exposure and HLA in healthy donors. Study information: An analysis done earlier identified around 100 million unique TCR beta sequences from about 179 million T cells.

This clone appeared a few times. Its antigen is currently unknown. The PCR was carried out with 60 Vbeta primers and 13 Jbeta primers. Data came from immunoSEQ multiplex PCR; TCRdb stores just in-frame clones and leaves some out. The repertoire holds some 100,000 clones, with more than 65% as singletons. Overall study findings and caveats: 87-base-pair reads could not separate some V segments, including TRBV6-2 and TRBV6-3.

The germline CDR1 and CDR2 sequences are LGHNT and FRNRAP. V lost 1 base, J lost 0 bases, and 6 bases stayed unmatched. This CDR3 has 18 residues. The sequence was collected from a woman in her late teens or twenties in good health and CMV-seronegative. The rearrangement links TRBV12-5 to TRBJ2-6; 7 nucleotides match TRBD1. The sample comprised PBMCs. CDR3 nucleotides: TGTGCTAGTGGTTTGGCCCGGGACAGCGCCTCTGGGGCCAACGTCCTGACTTTC. It codes for CASGLARDSASGANVLTF.